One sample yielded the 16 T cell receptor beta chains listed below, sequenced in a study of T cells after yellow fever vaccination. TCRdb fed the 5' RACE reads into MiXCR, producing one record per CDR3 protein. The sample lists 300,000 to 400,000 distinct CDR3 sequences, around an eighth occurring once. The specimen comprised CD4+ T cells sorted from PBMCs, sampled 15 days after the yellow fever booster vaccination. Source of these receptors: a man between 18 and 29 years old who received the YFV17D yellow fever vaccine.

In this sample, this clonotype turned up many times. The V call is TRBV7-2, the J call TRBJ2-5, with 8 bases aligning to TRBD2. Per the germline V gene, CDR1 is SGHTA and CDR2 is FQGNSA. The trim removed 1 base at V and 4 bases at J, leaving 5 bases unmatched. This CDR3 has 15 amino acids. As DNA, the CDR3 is TGTGCCAGCAGCTTAGTTAGCGGGGACGGAGAGACCCAGTACTTC. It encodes CASSLVSGDGETQYF.

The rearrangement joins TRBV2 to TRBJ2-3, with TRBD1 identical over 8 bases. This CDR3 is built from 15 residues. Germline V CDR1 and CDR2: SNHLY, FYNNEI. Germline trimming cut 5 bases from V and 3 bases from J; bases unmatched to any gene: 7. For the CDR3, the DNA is TGTGCCAGCAGTTACACCGACAGGGGTACAGATACGCAGTATTTT. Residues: CASSYTDRGTDTQYF.

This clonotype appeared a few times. CDR3 protein: CASSTARTERNEQFF. CDR3 nucleotides: TGCGCCAGCAGCACCGCCCGGACAGAACGCAATGAGCAGTTCTTC. This chain joins TRBV5-1 and TRBJ2-1; tentative D call: TRBD1 (6 bases). The CDR3 is 15 residues long. Looked up from germline, CDR1 is SGHRS and CDR2 is YFSETQ. V was shortened by 4 bases and J by 6 bases, with 17 bases between the two germline ends.

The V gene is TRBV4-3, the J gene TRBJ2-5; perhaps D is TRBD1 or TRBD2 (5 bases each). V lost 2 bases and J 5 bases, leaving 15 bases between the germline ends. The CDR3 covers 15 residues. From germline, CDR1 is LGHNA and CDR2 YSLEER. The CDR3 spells CASSQNIVGVETQYF. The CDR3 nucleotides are TGCGCCAGCAGCCAAAATATAGTGGGGGTGGAGACCCAGTACTTC.

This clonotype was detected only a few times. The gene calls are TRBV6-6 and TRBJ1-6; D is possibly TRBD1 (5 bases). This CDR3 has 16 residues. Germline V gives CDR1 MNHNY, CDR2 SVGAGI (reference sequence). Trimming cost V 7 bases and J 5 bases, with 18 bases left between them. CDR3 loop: CASKAGLYQDNSPLHF. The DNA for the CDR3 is TGTGCCAGCAAGGCAGGGTTATATCAGGATAATTCACCCCTCCACTTT.

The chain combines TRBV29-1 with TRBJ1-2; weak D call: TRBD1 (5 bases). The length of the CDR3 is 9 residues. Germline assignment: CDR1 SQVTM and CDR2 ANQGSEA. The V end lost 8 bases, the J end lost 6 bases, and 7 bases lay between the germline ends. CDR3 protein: CSQGDGYTF. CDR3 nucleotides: TGCAGCCAGGGAGATGGCTACACCTTC. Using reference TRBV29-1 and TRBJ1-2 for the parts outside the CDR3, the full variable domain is SAVISQKPSRDICQRGTSLTIQCQVDSQVTMMFWYRQQPGQSLTLIATANQGSEATYESGFVIDKFPISRPNLTFSTLTVSNMSPEDSSIYLCSQGDGYTFGSGTRLTVV.

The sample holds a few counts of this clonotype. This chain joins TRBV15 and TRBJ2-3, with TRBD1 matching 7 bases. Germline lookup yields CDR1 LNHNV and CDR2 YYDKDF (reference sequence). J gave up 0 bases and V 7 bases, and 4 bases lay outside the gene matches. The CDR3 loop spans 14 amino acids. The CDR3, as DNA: TGTGCCACCACCCCGGGACAGAGCACAGATACGCAGTATTTT. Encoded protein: CATTPGQSTDTQYF.

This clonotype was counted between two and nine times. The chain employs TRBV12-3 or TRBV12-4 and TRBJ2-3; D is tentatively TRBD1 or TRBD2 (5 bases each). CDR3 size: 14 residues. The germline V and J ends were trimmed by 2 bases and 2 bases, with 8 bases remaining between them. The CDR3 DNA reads TGTGCCAGCAGTTTACAGGGACCCACAGATACGCAGTATTTT. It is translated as CASSLQGPTDTQYF.

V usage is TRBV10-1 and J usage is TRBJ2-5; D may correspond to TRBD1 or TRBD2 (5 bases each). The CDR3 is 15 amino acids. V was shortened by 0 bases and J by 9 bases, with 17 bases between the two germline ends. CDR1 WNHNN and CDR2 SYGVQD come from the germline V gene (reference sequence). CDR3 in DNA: TGCGCCAGCAGTGAGTCCACGGACGGGGCTAGGGCCCAGTACTTC. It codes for CASSESTDGARAQYF.

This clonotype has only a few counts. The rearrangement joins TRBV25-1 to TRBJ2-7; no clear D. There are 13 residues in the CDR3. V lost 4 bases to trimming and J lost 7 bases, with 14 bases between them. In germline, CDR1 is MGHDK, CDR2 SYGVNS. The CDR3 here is CASSGWGMGEQYV. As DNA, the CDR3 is TGTGCCAGCAGTGGCTGGGGTATGGGTGAGCAGTACGTC.

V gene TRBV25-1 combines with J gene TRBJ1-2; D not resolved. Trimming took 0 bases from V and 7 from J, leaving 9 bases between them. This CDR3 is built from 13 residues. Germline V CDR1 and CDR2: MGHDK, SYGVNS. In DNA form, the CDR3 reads TGTGCCAGCAGTGAATATTGGGGAACTGGCTACACCTTC. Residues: CASSEYWGTGYTF.

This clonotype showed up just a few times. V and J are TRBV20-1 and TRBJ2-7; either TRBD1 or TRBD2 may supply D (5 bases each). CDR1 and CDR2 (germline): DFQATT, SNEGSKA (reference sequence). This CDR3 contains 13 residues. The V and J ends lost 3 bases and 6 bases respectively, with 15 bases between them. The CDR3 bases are TGCAGTGCTAGTAGAGGGGTTCCCGGCGAGCAGTACTTC. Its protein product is CSASRGVPGEQYF.

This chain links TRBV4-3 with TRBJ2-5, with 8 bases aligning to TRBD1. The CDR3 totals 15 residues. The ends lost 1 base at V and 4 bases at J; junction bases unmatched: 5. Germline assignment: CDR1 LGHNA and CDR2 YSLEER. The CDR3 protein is CASSQATGVGETQYF. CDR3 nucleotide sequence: TGCGCCAGCAGCCAAGCGACAGGGGTCGGAGAGACCCAGTACTTC.

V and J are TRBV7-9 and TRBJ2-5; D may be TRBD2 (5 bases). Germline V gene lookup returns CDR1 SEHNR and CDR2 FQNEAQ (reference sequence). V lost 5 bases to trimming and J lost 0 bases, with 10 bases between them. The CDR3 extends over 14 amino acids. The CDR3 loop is CASSRPGDQETQYF. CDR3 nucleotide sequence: TGTGCCAGCAGCCGGCCCGGGGACCAAGAGACCCAGTACTTC.

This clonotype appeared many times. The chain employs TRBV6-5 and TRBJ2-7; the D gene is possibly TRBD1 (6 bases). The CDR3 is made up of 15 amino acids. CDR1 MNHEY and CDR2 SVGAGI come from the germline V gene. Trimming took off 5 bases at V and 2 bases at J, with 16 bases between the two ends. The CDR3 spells CASSDLTGQPYEQYF. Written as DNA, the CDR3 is TGTGCCAGCAGTGACCTGACAGGACAGCCCTACGAGCAGTACTTC.

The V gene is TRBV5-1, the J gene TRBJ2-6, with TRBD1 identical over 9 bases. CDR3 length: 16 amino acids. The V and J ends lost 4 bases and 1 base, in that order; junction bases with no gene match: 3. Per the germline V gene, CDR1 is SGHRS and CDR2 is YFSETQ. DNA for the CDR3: TGCGCCAGCAGCGCCGGGACAGGGTCTGGGGCCAACGTCCTGACTTTC. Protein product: CASSAGTGSGANVLTF.